The 32 T cell receptor beta chains presented below share a single source sample, sequenced in a study of blood T cell repertoires in COVID-19. The assay was immunoSEQ multiplex PCR, and TCRdb's table has in-frame clones only and misses some. The table includes around 250,000 clones, around 84% detected once. The sequenced material came from PBMCs or T cells enriched from blood (not recorded which). The receptor set was obtained from a man younger than 30 who had recovered from COVID-19.

This rearrangement joins TRBV19 to TRBJ1-1; possibly TRBD1 for D (5 bases). Germline V gene lookup returns CDR1 LNHDA and CDR2 SQIVND (reference sequence). V lost 1 base, J lost 2 bases, and 17 bases lay in between. The CDR3 consists of 17 residues. The CDR3, as DNA: TGTGCCAGTAGTATAGGATCGGCAGGGATGGGAAACACTGAAGCTTTCTTT. Translating gives CASSIGSAGMGNTEAFF.

The chain recombines TRBV28 with TRBJ1-3; unclear D gene. The CDR3 runs 16 residues. The germline V and J ends were trimmed by 3 bases and 4 bases, with 16 bases remaining between them. Per germline, CDR1 MDHEN and CDR2 SYDVKM. CDR3 nucleotides: TGTGCCAGCAGTTTGCCCCCCCCGAGTGCCGGAAACACCATATATTTT. Its protein product is CASSLPPPSAGNTIYF.

The V and J genes are TRBV19 and TRBJ1-2, with 7 bases fitting TRBD1. The CDR3 contains 14 residues. The V gene's germline CDR1 is LNHDA and CDR2 SQIVND (reference sequence). The trim removed 5 bases at V and 1 base at J, leaving 4 bases unmatched. CDR3 protein: CASSPGTVNYGYTF. The CDR3 coding sequence is TGTGCCAGTAGTCCCGGGACAGTTAACTATGGCTACACCTTC.

The J gene is TRBJ2-5, the V gene TRBV5-1; 8 bases map to TRBD1. Losses at the gene ends were 4 bases for V and 3 bases for J; bases not matched to a gene: 5. CDR1 is SGHRS and CDR2 is YFSETQ in the germline V gene. This CDR3 has 14 residues. The CDR3 region is CASSPGQAKETQYF. CDR3 DNA sequence: TGCGCCAGCAGCCCGGGACAGGCGAAAGAGACCCAGTACTTC. Supplemented by reference TRBV5-1 and TRBJ2-5, the full variable domain reads KAGVTQTPRYLIKTRGQQVTLSCSPISGHRSVSWYQQTPGQGLQFLFEYFSETQRNKGNFPGRFSGRQFSNSRSEMNVSTLELGDSALYLCASSPGQAKETQYFGPGTRLLVL.

This clone was recorded only once. V usage is TRBV19 and J usage is TRBJ2-1, with TRBD1 matching over 9 bases. The germline V gene has CDR1 LNHDA and CDR2 SQIVND (reference sequence). The CDR3 sequence is 14 residues long. The junction had 2 bases not matched to a gene; V was cut back by 4 bases and J by 4 bases. Here the CDR3 reads CASSTGTGYNEQFF. The CDR3 nucleotides read TGTGCCAGTAGTACCGGGACAGGGTACAATGAGCAGTTCTTC.

The chain links TRBV7-8 to TRBJ2-1; TRBD2 aligns across 13 bases. Germline-derived CDR1 and CDR2 are SGHVS and FQNEAQ. This CDR3 has 14 residues. The J segment lost 7 bases and the V segment lost 9 bases, leaving 6 bases of the junction unmatched. In nucleotides, the CDR3 is TGTGCCAGTTGTCCGGGACTAGCGGGAAATGAGCAGTTCTTC. Amino acids: CASCPGLAGNEQFF.

This clone was detected only once. The chain has TRBV15 and TRBJ2-7; 8 nucleotides match TRBD2. Unmatched junction bases numbered 6, after V lost 5 bases and J lost 0 bases. CDR1 is LNHNV and CDR2 is YYDKDF in the germline V gene (reference sequence). The CDR3 is 15 amino acids. CDR3 sequence reads: CATSGPAGDSYEQYF. CDR3 DNA: TGTGCCACCAGCGGTCCAGCGGGGGACTCCTACGAGCAGTACTTC. The variable domain in full, completed from reference TRBV15 and TRBJ2-7, reads DAMVIQNPRYQVTQFGKPVTLSCSQTLNHNVMYWYQQKSSQAPKLLFHYYDKDFNNEADTPDNFQSRRPNTSFCFLDIRSPGLGDTAMYLCATSGPAGDSYEQYFGPGTRLTVT.

The chain uses TRBV28 and TRBJ2-2; 8 nucleotides align to TRBD1. Germline values: CDR1 MDHEN, CDR2 SYDVKM. V was pared by 3 bases and J by 7 bases, with 10 bases of the junction left unmatched. CDR3 size: 16 residues. In DNA form, the CDR3 reads TGTGCCAGCAGTTTCCCTTCGACAGGGGCGGTCGGGGAGCTGTTTTTT. Its protein product is CASSFPSTGAVGELFF.

The gene calls are TRBV6-1 and TRBJ2-1; a possible D gene is TRBD1 (6 bases). V gave up 2 bases and J gave up 13 bases, with 9 bases separating them. The length of the CDR3 is 11 residues. Per germline, CDR1 MNHNS and CDR2 SASEGT. In DNA, the CDR3 is TGTGCCAGCAGTGAACCGGGACAACAGTTCTTC. The encoded protein is CASSEPGQQFF.

The chain carries TRBV7-3 and TRBJ2-3; D might be TRBD1 (5 bases). Germline V gene lookup returns CDR1 SGHTA and CDR2 FQGTGA. With 8 bases removed from V and 0 bases from J, the gap between germline ends came to 15 bases. The CDR3 runs 15 residues. The CDR3 spells CASQFRGGSTDTQYF. CDR3 nucleotide sequence: TGTGCCAGCCAGTTTAGGGGTGGAAGCACAGATACGCAGTATTTT.

The gene calls are TRBV10-3 and TRBJ1-1; D unclear. Germline V gene sequence: CDR1 ENHRY, CDR2 SYGVKD. The V and J ends lost 4 bases and 1 base respectively, with 7 bases between them. CDR3 length: 13 amino acids. CDR3 loop: CAISVISNTEAFF. The CDR3 DNA is TGTGCCATCAGTGTCATTTCGAACACTGAAGCTTTCTTT.

The V call is TRBV28, the J call TRBJ1-5, with a weak D call TRBD1 (5 bases). From germline, CDR1 is MDHEN and CDR2 SYDVKM. V was shortened by 5 bases and J by 0 bases, with 17 bases between the two germline ends. The CDR3 sequence is 17 residues long. The CDR3 sequence is CASSNSGMGYSNQPQHF. The CDR3 DNA reads TGTGCCAGCAGTAACTCAGGGATGGGGTATAGCAATCAGCCCCAGCATTTT.

The chain is built from TRBV19 and TRBJ2-3; D might be TRBD2 (5 bases). This CDR3 has 15 residues. Looked up from germline, CDR1 is LNHDA and CDR2 is SQIVND (reference sequence). V was trimmed by 1 base and J by 6 bases, leaving 14 bases between them. The CDR3 here is CASSIAAGVGDTQYF. As DNA, the CDR3 is TGTGCCAGTAGTATAGCGGCCGGGGTTGGGGATACGCAGTATTTT.

This clone was counted a single time. The chain uses TRBV19 and TRBJ2-7, with 14 positions matching TRBD2. The trim removed 4 bases at V and 6 bases at J, leaving 8 bases unmatched. This CDR3 contains 16 residues. The germline gives CDR1 LNHDA, CDR2 SQIVND (reference sequence). CDR3: CASSRGLAGVLGEQYF. For the CDR3, the DNA is TGTGCCAGTAGTAGGGGACTAGCGGGAGTACTGGGCGAGCAGTACTTC.

V is TRBV7-9 and J is TRBJ1-2; 7 nucleotides line up with TRBD1. V lost 5 bases, J lost 6 bases, and 9 bases stayed unmatched. This CDR3 spans 14 amino acids. The V gene's germline CDR1 is SEHNR and CDR2 FQNEAQ (reference sequence). The CDR3 loop reads CASSPGTVINGYTF. The CDR3 DNA follows: TGTGCCAGCAGCCCCGGGACAGTTATCAATGGCTACACCTTC.

This clone turned up a few times. The DNA for the CDR3 is TGTGCCAGCTCACCACTAGCTAGCGCCGGCACAGATACGCAGTATTTT. Encoded protein: CASSPLASAGTDTQYF. The rearrangement joins TRBV18 to TRBJ2-3; maybe TRBD2 (6 bases). V lost 1 base to trimming and J lost 1 base, with 12 bases between them. There are 16 residues in the CDR3. The V gene's germline CDR1 is KGHSH and CDR2 LQKENI.

On this clone: Mismatch with germline at one junction end may stem from a read error. V is TRBV3-1 (or the pseudogene TRBV3-2) and J is TRBJ2-7; 8 nucleotides match TRBD2. The CDR3 has 14 amino acids. CDR1 is LGHDT, CDR2 YNNKEL, per germline (reference sequence). The CDR3 loop reads CASAGPSGSYVQYF. The DNA for the CDR3 is TGTGCCAGCGCCGGGCCTAGCGGGTCGTACGTGCAGTACTTC.

The genes are TRBV27 and TRBJ1-2; D call uncertain. V gave up 5 bases and J gave up 4 bases, with 14 bases separating them. The germline V gene has CDR1 MNHEY and CDR2 SMNVEV (reference sequence). The CDR3 sequence is 14 residues long. As DNA, the CDR3 is TGTGCCAGCAGTCCCGAGGCGCCCGTCTATGGCTACACCTTC. The encoded protein is CASSPEAPVYGYTF.

The chain recombines TRBV7-2 with TRBJ1-2, with D possibly being TRBD1 (5 bases). With 5 bases removed from V and 8 bases from J, the gap between germline ends came to 18 bases. This CDR3 contains 14 residues. CDR1 and CDR2 from the germline V gene are SGHTA and FQGNSA. DNA of the CDR3: TGTGCCAGCAGCCTCAGGGATTCTACACAGGGCTACACCTTC. Translation: CASSLRDSTQGYTF.

This chain links TRBV7-2 with TRBJ1-2; 10 nucleotides align to TRBD1. The CDR3 loop spans 16 amino acids. V dropped 3 bases and J dropped 8; count of bases not matched to a gene: 12. The germline V gene has CDR1 SGHTA and CDR2 FQGNSA. DNA of the CDR3: TGTGCCAGCAGCTTGAAAACAGGGCAGACAGGGGGCGGCTACACCTTC. Encoded protein: CASSLKTGQTGGGYTF.

The chain uses TRBV7-6 and TRBJ2-2; 10 nucleotides match TRBD2. The CDR3 extends over 16 amino acids. V lost 5 bases, J lost 4 bases, and 7 bases stayed unmatched. CDR1 and CDR2 from the germline V gene are SGHVS and FNYEAQ. This CDR3 reads CASSATVAGGTGELFF. The CDR3 DNA follows: TGTGCCAGCAGCGCCACGGTAGCGGGGGGCACCGGGGAGCTGTTTTTT.

The rearrangement links TRBV19 to TRBJ1-1; no firm D call. V lost 7 bases and J 6 bases, leaving 12 bases between the germline ends. There are 12 residues in the CDR3. Germline V gives CDR1 LNHDA, CDR2 SQIVND (reference sequence). In DNA, the CDR3 is TGTGCCAGTAATGGGCTGATGGCTGAAGCTTTCTTT. Its translation is CASNGLMAEAFF.

The J gene is TRBJ2-5, the V gene TRBV5-1, with 7 bases lining up with TRBD2. Germline V lookup: CDR1 SGHRS, CDR2 YFSETQ. V dropped 3 bases and J dropped 5; count of bases not matched to a gene: 1. This CDR3 has 12 amino acids. The CDR3 nucleotides read TGCGCCAGCAGCTCCGGGGGGGAGACCCAGTACTTC. It codes for CASSSGGETQYF.

The rearrangement uses TRBV11-3 and TRBJ2-2, with 9 bases fitting TRBD1. This CDR3 is built from 17 residues. Germline values: CDR1 SGHNT, CDR2 YENEEA. Trimming cost V 0 bases and J 5 bases; bases outside gene matches: 7. In DNA, the CDR3 is TGTGCCAGCAGCTTAGATGGGGGGACAGGGAAGACCGGGGAGCTGTTTTTT. This sequence encodes CASSLDGGTGKTGELFF.

With regard to this clone: Other DNA sequences of this sample code for an identical CDR3. The V and J genes are TRBV5-1 and TRBJ2-7, with D perhaps matching TRBD1 (6 bases). V shed 3 bases and J shed 3 bases, with 13 bases lying between them. Germline CDR1 is SGHRS and CDR2 is YFSETQ. This CDR3 is built from 14 residues. The CDR3 loop is CASSSGDALYEQYF. The CDR3 DNA reads TGCGCCAGCAGCTCAGGGGACGCACTCTACGAGCAGTACTTC.

This clone occurred a few times. This sequence joins TRBV4-1 and TRBJ1-6; possible D gene TRBD1, 6 bases. This CDR3 is 16 amino acids long. Trimming took off 0 bases at V and 8 bases at J, with 14 bases between the two ends. Germline lookup yields CDR1 MGHRA and CDR2 YSYEKL. CDR3 DNA: TGCGCCAGCAGCCAAGATCTGGCCAGGGGTGATTCACCCCTCCACTTT. It translates to CASSQDLARGDSPLHF.

J is TRBJ2-4 and V is TRBV5-1; D unresolved. Germline assignment: CDR1 SGHRS and CDR2 YFSETQ. The ends were cut back, 0 bases at V and 15 bases at J, with 13 bases in the middle. This CDR3 is built from 12 residues. The DNA of the CDR3 is TGCGCCAGCAGCTTGGAATCAGACTTTTGGTACTTC. Its protein is CASSLESDFWYF.

The chain carries TRBV20-1 and TRBJ1-1; D gene uncertain. This CDR3 is built from 11 residues. Per the germline V gene, CDR1 is DFQATT and CDR2 is SNEGSKA (reference sequence). Trimming took off 4 bases at V and 3 bases at J, with 6 bases between the two ends. The CDR3 protein is CSANLYTEAFF. In nucleotides, the CDR3 is TGCAGTGCTAATCTGTACACTGAAGCTTTCTTT.

The genes are TRBV11-2 and TRBJ2-3; TRBD2 matches 9 bases. Germline lookup yields CDR1 SGHAT and CDR2 FQNNGV. The CDR3 length is 18 residues. V lost 2 bases, J lost 2 bases, and 11 bases stayed unmatched. The CDR3 DNA reads as TGTGCCAGCAGCTTACGACCAGCGGGGGGACCAAACACAGATACGCAGTATTTT. The encoded protein is CASSLRPAGGPNTDTQYF.

The rearrangement links TRBV2 to TRBJ1-5; D possibly corresponds to TRBD1 (6 bases). From germline, CDR1 is SNHLY and CDR2 FYNNEI. Trimming removed 5 bases at V and 14 bases at J, with 13 bases between. This CDR3 contains 11 residues. The CDR3 loop is CASSLDRSKHF. In DNA form, the CDR3 reads TGTGCCAGCAGTCTAGACAGGTCCAAGCATTTT.

This clone occurred a few times. The chain is built from TRBV5-1 and TRBJ2-1; 9 bases match TRBD1. Germline CDR1 is SGHRS and CDR2 is YFSETQ. With 3 bases clipped from V and 7 bases from J, the junction kept 11 bases outside the gene matches. This CDR3 comprises 16 residues. CDR3 residues: CASSSSRDRVMNEQFF. The CDR3, as DNA: TGCGCCAGCAGCTCATCCCGGGACAGGGTTATGAATGAGCAGTTCTTC.

The V call is TRBV19, the J call TRBJ1-2; the match to TRBD1 covers 9 bases. The CDR3 is made up of 14 amino acids. Trimming removed 7 bases from V and 7 bases from J; junction bases left unmatched: 10. CDR1 is LNHDA and CDR2 is SQIVND in the germline V gene (reference sequence). CDR3 DNA sequence: TGTGCCAGTACCCTCGGACAGGGGTTACTTGGCTACACCTTC. It yields the protein CASTLGQGLLGYTF.